The 12 T cell receptor beta chains presented below share a single source sample, sequenced in a study of T cell changes during pregnancy in multiple sclerosis (dated by TCRdb to about 2019). Libraries came from the immunoSEQ multiplex PCR assay. In TCRdb, the immuneACCESS table is reduced to in-frame sequences with V and J assigned. These tables do not hold every clone; where another copy was compared, an unresolved V gene accounts for under half, and the others remain unexplained. Here the sample has 50,000 to 65,000 clones; about 89% occur a single time. The ten largest clones take up approximately 0.8% of the sample. The material sequenced was CD4+ T cells from peripheral blood mononuclear cells, taken in the first trimester of pregnancy. These receptors were collected from a female donor with multiple sclerosis, enrolled in a pregnancy study.

This clone was seen a single time. The J gene is TRBJ1-2, the V gene TRBV5-8, with D tentatively TRBD1 (5 bases). Germline lookup yields CDR1 SGHTS and CDR2 YDEGEE. V was cut by 2 bases and J by 0 bases, with 11 bases left in between. The CDR3 runs to 15 residues. In DNA, the CDR3 is TGTGCCAGCAGCTTAGGGACTGCTGCTAACTATGGCTACACCTTC. Amino acid sequence: CASSLGTAANYGYTF. Together with reference TRBV5-8 and TRBJ1-2, the CDR3 gives the full variable domain: EAGVTQSPTHLIKTRGQQATLRCSPISGHTSVYWYQQALGLGLQFLLWYDEGEERNRGNFPPRFSGRQFPNYSSELNVNALELEDSALYLCASSLGTAANYGYTFGSGTRLTVV.

This chain connects TRBV10-3 to TRBJ2-2, with 13 bases that match TRBD2. The CDR3 extends over 18 amino acids. Trimming cost V 3 bases and J 5 bases; bases outside gene matches: 9. The V gene's germline CDR1 is ENHRY and CDR2 SYGVKD. CDR3 nucleotides: TGTGCCATCAGTGAACCACTAGCGGGGGGGCCTCAGACCGGGGAGCTGTTTTTT. Residues: CAISEPLAGGPQTGELFF.

This chain links TRBV27 with TRBJ2-5, with D perhaps TRBD1 (6 bases). Germline V gene sequence: CDR1 MNHEY, CDR2 SMNVEV (reference sequence). This CDR3 region has 13 residues. The V end was cut by 2 bases, the J end by 6 bases, with 10 bases between. The CDR3 loop is CASSLTGIKTQYF. The CDR3, as DNA: TGTGCCAGCAGTTTAACAGGGATTAAGACCCAGTACTTC.

The V gene is TRBV5-1, the J gene TRBJ1-1, with a tentative D call TRBD1 (6 bases). The CDR3 has 14 residues. The germline V gene encodes CDR1 SGHRS and CDR2 YFSETQ. V was clipped by 4 bases and J by 1 base, with 11 bases between them. CDR3 residues: CASSPTGPNTEAFF. The CDR3 DNA follows: TGCGCCAGCAGCCCGACAGGTCCGAACACTGAAGCTTTCTTT.

The chain carries TRBV7-2 and TRBJ2-3, with no clear D. Germline-derived CDR1 and CDR2 are SGHTA and FQGNSA. The length of the CDR3 is 17 residues. The V and J ends lost 0 bases and 4 bases respectively, with 17 bases between them. Here the CDR3 DNA reads TGTGCCAGCAGCTTAGCGCAAAGCGCCCTCGGCCCAGATACGCAGTATTTT. Amino acid sequence: CASSLAQSALGPDTQYF.

This chain joins TRBV2 and TRBJ2-7; 7 nucleotides match TRBD1. The CDR3 runs 13 residues. CDR1 SNHLY and CDR2 FYNNEI come from the germline V gene. The J segment lost 3 bases and the V segment lost 9 bases, leaving 8 bases of the junction unmatched. The CDR3 sequence: CASYRQGFYEQYF. CDR3 DNA: TGTGCCAGTTACAGACAGGGATTCTACGAGCAGTACTTC.

The V gene is TRBV7-3, the J gene TRBJ2-1, with 7 bases aligning to TRBD2. J was trimmed by 9 bases and V by 5 bases; bases with no gene match: 16. Looked up from germline, CDR1 is SGHTA and CDR2 is FQGTGA. The CDR3 is 16 residues long. The CDR3 is CASSPQPSGAWGEQFF. In DNA, the CDR3 is TGTGCCAGCAGCCCACAACCGAGCGGGGCTTGGGGTGAGCAGTTCTTC. Looking up the rest from reference TRBV7-3 and TRBJ2-1 gives the full variable domain: GAGVSQTPSNKVTEKGKYVELRCDPISGHTALYWYRQSLGQGPEFLIYFQGTGAADDSGLPNDRFFAVRPEGSVSTLKIQRTERGDSAVYLCASSPQPSGAWGEQFFGPGTRLTVL.

V usage is TRBV7-2 and J usage is TRBJ2-1; TRBD1 agrees at 9 bases. The CDR3 has 15 residues. Germline CDR1 is SGHTA and CDR2 is FQGNSA. J lost 7 bases, V lost 5 bases, and 9 bases had no gene match. CDR3 protein: CASSPERTGENEQFF. CDR3 bases: TGTGCCAGCAGCCCGGAACGGACAGGGGAAAATGAGCAGTTCTTC.

This clone is a singleton in its sample. J is TRBJ1-1 and V is TRBV14; TRBD1 matches 7 bases. With 4 bases clipped from V and 0 bases from J, the junction kept 5 bases outside the gene matches. The CDR3 runs to 15 residues. Germline loops: CDR1 SGHDN, CDR2 FVKESK. The CDR3 spells CASSRNRGMNTEAFF. CDR3 nucleotides: TGTGCCAGCAGCCGAAACAGGGGCATGAACACTGAAGCTTTCTTT.

The J gene is TRBJ2-3, the V gene TRBV18; D may be TRBD1 (5 bases). Germline V gene sequence: CDR1 KGHSH, CDR2 LQKENI. V was cut by 6 bases and J by 3 bases, with 13 bases left in between. This CDR3 is 14 amino acids long. CDR3 bases: TGTGCCAGCTCTCGACAGAAAGCTACAGATACGCAGTATTTT. Protein product: CASSRQKATDTQYF.

The V and J genes are TRBV6-1 and TRBJ1-5, with no clear D. CDR3 length: 14 amino acids. CDR1 and CDR2 from the germline V gene are MNHNS and SASEGT. Trimming took 2 bases from V and 6 from J, leaving 11 bases between them. CDR3: CASSEIRQGQPQHF. In nucleotides, the CDR3 is TGTGCCAGCAGTGAAATCAGGCAAGGTCAGCCCCAGCATTTT.

This chain links TRBV5-1 with TRBJ2-2; perhaps TRBD1 as D (5 bases). The CDR3 is 13 amino acids. Germline V lookup: CDR1 SGHRS, CDR2 YFSETQ. V was clipped by 5 bases and J by 0 bases, with 5 bases between them. The CDR3 DNA follows: TGCGCCAGCAGGGACACGAACACCGGGGAGCTGTTTTTT. It codes for CASRDTNTGELFF.